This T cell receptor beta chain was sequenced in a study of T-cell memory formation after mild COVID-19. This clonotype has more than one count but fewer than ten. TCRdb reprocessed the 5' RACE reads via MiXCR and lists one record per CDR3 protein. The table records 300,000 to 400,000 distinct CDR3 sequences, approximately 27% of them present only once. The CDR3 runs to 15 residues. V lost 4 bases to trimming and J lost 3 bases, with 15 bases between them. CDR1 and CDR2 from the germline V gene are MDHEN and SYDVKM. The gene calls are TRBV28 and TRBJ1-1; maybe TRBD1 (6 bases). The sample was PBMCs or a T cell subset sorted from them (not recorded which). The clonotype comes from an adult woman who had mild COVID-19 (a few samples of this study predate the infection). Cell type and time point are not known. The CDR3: CASSSGALSDTEAFF. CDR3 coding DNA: TGTGCCAGCAGTTCAGGGGCCCTCTCGGACACTGAAGCTTTCTTT.